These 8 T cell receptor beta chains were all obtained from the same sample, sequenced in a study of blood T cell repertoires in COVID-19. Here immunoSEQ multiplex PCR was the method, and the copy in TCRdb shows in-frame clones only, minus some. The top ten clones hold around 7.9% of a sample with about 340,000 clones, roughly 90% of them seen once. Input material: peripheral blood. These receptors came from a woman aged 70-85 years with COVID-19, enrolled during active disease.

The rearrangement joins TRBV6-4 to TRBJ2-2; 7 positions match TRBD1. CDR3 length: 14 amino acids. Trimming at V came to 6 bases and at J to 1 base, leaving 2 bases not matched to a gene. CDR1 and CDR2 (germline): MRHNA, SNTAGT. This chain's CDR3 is CASSRDRNTGELFF. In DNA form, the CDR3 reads TGTGCCAGCAGCCGGGACAGGAACACCGGGGAGCTGTTTTTT.

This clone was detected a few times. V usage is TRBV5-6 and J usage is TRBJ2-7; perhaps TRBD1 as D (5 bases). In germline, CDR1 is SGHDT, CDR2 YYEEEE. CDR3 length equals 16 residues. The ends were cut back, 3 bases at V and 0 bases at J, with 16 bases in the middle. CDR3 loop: CASSSGGAGGSYEQYF. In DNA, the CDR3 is TGTGCCAGCAGCTCTGGTGGGGCAGGTGGCTCCTACGAGCAGTACTTC. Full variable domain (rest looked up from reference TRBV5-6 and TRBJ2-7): DAGVTQSPTHLIKTRGQQVTLRCSPKSGHDTVSWYQQALGQGPQFIFQYYEEEERQRGNFPDRFSGHQFPNYSSELNVNALLLGDSALYLCASSSGGAGGSYEQYFGPGTRLTVT.

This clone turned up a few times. The CDR3 sequence: CASSLLGGFEKLFF. The CDR3, as DNA: TGCGCCAGCAGCTTGTTGGGGGGTTTCGAAAAACTGTTTTTT. V usage is TRBV5-1 and J usage is TRBJ1-4; D might be TRBD1 (5 bases). CDR1 SGHRS and CDR2 YFSETQ come from the germline V gene. Trimming took 1 base from V and 8 from J, leaving 12 bases between them. The CDR3 runs to 14 residues.

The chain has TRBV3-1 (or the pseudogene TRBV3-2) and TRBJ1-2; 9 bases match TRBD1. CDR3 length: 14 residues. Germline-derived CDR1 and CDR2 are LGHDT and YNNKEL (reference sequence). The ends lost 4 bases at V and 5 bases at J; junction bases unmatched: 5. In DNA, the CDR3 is TGTGCCAGCAGCCCCACGGGACAGGGTTATGGCTACACCTTC. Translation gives CASSPTGQGYGYTF.

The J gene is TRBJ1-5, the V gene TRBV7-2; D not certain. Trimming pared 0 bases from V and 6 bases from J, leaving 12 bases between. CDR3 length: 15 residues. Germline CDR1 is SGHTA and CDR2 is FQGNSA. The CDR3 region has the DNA TGTGCCAGCAGCTTAGCAGCTTTGTCCCGTCAGCCCCAGCATTTT. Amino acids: CASSLAALSRQPQHF.

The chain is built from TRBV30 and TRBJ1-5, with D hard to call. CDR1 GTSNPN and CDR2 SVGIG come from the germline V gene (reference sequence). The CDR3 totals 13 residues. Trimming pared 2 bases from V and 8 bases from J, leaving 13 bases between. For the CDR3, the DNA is TGTGCCTGGAGTAGGCCGGGAATTGAGCCCCAGCATTTT. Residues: CAWSRPGIEPQHF.

CDR3 sequence: CASRSTGVTEAFF. The CDR3 bases are TGTGCCAGCAGGTCGACAGGGGTAACTGAAGCTTTCTTT. The V call is TRBV28, the J call TRBJ1-1, with TRBD1 identical over 8 bases. This CDR3 has 13 amino acids. CDR1 and CDR2 (germline): MDHEN, SYDVKM. V dropped 6 bases and J dropped 5; count of bases not matched to a gene: 5.

The DNA for the CDR3 is TGTGCCAGCAGCTTAGCGGGGGGGGGCCCCAATGAGCAGTTCTTC. Amino acids: CASSLAGGGPNEQFF. The chain combines TRBV5-8 with TRBJ2-1; 10 bases match TRBD2. The germline V gene encodes CDR1 SGHTS and CDR2 YDEGEE. CDR3 size: 15 residues. V shed 2 bases and J 6 bases; nucleotides not matched to a gene: 5.